These 13 T cell receptor beta chains came from one sample sequenced in a study of Graves' ophthalmopathy and Graves' hyperthyroidism. The TCR beta CDR3 regions underwent amplification from RNA transcripts. Following a first-round RT-PCR that used HTBI primers, a second-round multiplex PCR was carried out. One entry per CDR3 protein results from TCRdb running MiXCR on the multiplex PCR reads. The profile shows some 160,000 distinct CDR3 sequences, roughly 36% of them singletons. Sequenced material: peripheral blood. Receptor source: a man in his thirties or forties with Graves' ophthalmopathy.

This clonotype was seen at least ten times. The chain employs TRBV11-3 and TRBJ2-7; TRBD2 matches 8 bases. V shed 7 bases, J shed 2 bases, and the junction held 4 bases outside the gene matches. The CDR3 consists of 13 residues. The germline V gene encodes CDR1 SGHNT and CDR2 YENEEA. The CDR3 loop is CASTAGRAYEQYF. For the CDR3, the DNA is TGTGCCAGCACCGCCGGGAGGGCCTACGAGCAGTACTTC.

The J gene is TRBJ1-1, the V gene TRBV11-2; 9 bases fit TRBD1. The CDR3 is 16 amino acids. J lost 1 base, V lost 5 bases, and 8 bases had no gene match. Germline assignment: CDR1 SGHAT and CDR2 FQNNGV. The CDR3 nucleotides read TGTGCCAGCAGCCTTGCCGGGACAGGGAGGAACACTGAAGCTTTCTTT. It is translated as CASSLAGTGRNTEAFF. The full variable domain, in which reference TRBV11-2 and TRBJ1-1 provide the parts outside the CDR3, is EAGVAQSPRYKIIEKRQSVAFWCNPISGHATLYWYQQILGQGPKLLIQFQNNGVVDDSQLPKDRFSAERLKGVDSTLKIQPAKLEDSAVYLCASSLAGTGRNTEAFFGQGTRLTVV.

This clonotype was seen at least ten times. The V gene is TRBV5-1, the J gene TRBJ1-2; no clear D gene. Trimming cost V 3 bases and J 4 bases, with 7 bases left between them. There are 12 residues in the CDR3. Looked up from germline, CDR1 is SGHRS and CDR2 is YFSETQ. The CDR3 loop reads CASSSGLYGYTF. In DNA, the CDR3 is TGCGCCAGCAGCTCCGGGCTCTATGGCTACACCTTC. Supplemented by reference TRBV5-1 and TRBJ1-2, the full variable domain reads KAGVTQTPRYLIKTRGQQVTLSCSPISGHRSVSWYQQTPGQGLQFLFEYFSETQRNKGNFPGRFSGRQFSNSRSEMNVSTLELGDSALYLCASSSGLYGYTFGSGTRLTVV.

Ten or more counts support this clonotype. The rearrangement links TRBV6-1 to TRBJ2-5, with 10 bases aligning to TRBD2. The CDR3 covers 16 residues. Germline assignment: CDR1 MNHNS and CDR2 SASEGT. After removal of 4 bases from V and 5 bases from J, the junction contained 10 bases not matched to a gene. The CDR3 DNA reads as TGTGCCAGCAGTGGGACTAGCGGATCGGGTTGGGAGACCCAGTACTTC. Encoded protein: CASSGTSGSGWETQYF.

In its sample, this clonotype was seen many times. This chain joins TRBV18 and TRBJ2-5; D gene ambiguous. Deletions cut 4 bases from V and 8 bases from J, with 17 bases between. The CDR3 covers 14 residues. Germline V lookup: CDR1 KGHSH, CDR2 LQKENI. The CDR3 here is CASSLSGFADTQYF. Written as DNA, the CDR3 is TGTGCCAGCTCACTTTCCGGGTTCGCGGACACCCAGTACTTC. Using reference TRBV18 and TRBJ2-5 for the parts outside the CDR3, the full variable domain is NAGVMQNPRHLVRRRGQEARLRCSPMKGHSHVYWYRQLPEEGLKFMVYLQKENIIDESGMPKERFSAEFPKEGPSILRIQQVVRGDSAAYFCASSLSGFADTQYFGPGTRLLVL.

This clonotype was recorded many times. V is TRBV7-2 and J is TRBJ1-6, with D hard to call. This CDR3 contains 14 residues. The germline CDR1 and CDR2 sequences are SGHTA and FQGNSA. Trimming took off 5 bases at V and 7 bases at J, with 12 bases between the two ends. CDR3 protein: CASSRRALNSPLHF. DNA for the CDR3: TGTGCCAGCAGCCGGCGGGCCCTAAATTCACCCCTCCACTTT.

There are many counts of this clonotype. The CDR3 coding sequence is TGCAGCGTTGTCTATCAAGGAATGAACACTGAAGCTTTCTTT. Protein: CSVVYQGMNTEAFF. V usage is TRBV29-1 and J usage is TRBJ1-1; no firm D call. The length of the CDR3 is 14 residues. The germline V gene has CDR1 SQVTM and CDR2 ANQGSEA. Trimming shortened V by 4 bases and J by 0 bases, and 12 bases separated the two germline ends.

The CDR3, as DNA: TGTGCCAGCACCCAAGGGACGTACCAAGAGACCCAGTACTTC. This encodes CASTQGTYQETQYF. The rearrangement joins TRBV6-1 to TRBJ2-5; TRBD1 or TRBD2 may be the D gene (5 bases each). The CDR3 runs 14 residues. The germline gives CDR1 MNHNS, CDR2 SASEGT. V was clipped by 7 bases and J by 0 bases, with 12 bases between them.

This clonotype was detected ten times or more. The V call is TRBV7-2, the J call TRBJ2-7; possibly TRBD2 for D (6 bases). Germline V gene lookup returns CDR1 SGHTA and CDR2 FQGNSA. The CDR3 has 13 amino acids. The ends were cut back, 4 bases at V and 4 bases at J, with 11 bases in the middle. In DNA form, the CDR3 reads TGTGCCAGCAGCTCCTTCGGGGGATACGAGCAGTACTTC. Translated: CASSSFGGYEQYF.

As DNA, the CDR3 is TGCAGTGCTTCAATCACGGGGGGCGAGCAGTACTTC. Its translation: CSASITGGEQYF. V is TRBV20-1 and J is TRBJ2-7; the match to TRBD2 covers 7 bases. Germline CDR1 reads DFQATT; CDR2 reads SNEGSKA (reference sequence). The V segment lost 5 bases and the J segment 6 bases; nucleotides outside the gene matches: 7. The CDR3 extends over 12 amino acids.

This clonotype was observed at least ten times. This chain links TRBV5-1 with TRBJ2-5, with 7 bases matching TRBD2. This CDR3 region has 16 residues. Germline trimming cut 4 bases from V and 5 bases from J; bases unmatched to any gene: 14. The germline CDR1 and CDR2 sequences are SGHRS and YFSETQ. The CDR3 nucleotides are TGCGCCAGCAGCGTCGGAGCCGGGACTACCCGGGAGACCCAGTACTTC. Its translation is CASSVGAGTTRETQYF.

This clonotype was seen repeatedly, ten times or more. The chain combines TRBV20-1 with TRBJ1-2, with 8 bases that match TRBD1. Germline V lookup: CDR1 DFQATT, CDR2 SNEGSKA (reference sequence). After removal of 5 bases from V and 7 bases from J, the junction contained 12 bases not matched to a gene. CDR3 length: 14 amino acids. The CDR3 bases are TGCAGTGCTGGACAGGGAGGGTCCGCCGGTGGCTACACCTTC. Its translation is CSAGQGGSAGGYTF.

This clonotype was detected many times. The chain combines TRBV6-2 or TRBV6-3 with TRBJ2-5; D remains ambiguous. Germline CDR1 and CDR2: MNHEY and SVGEGT. Trimming removed 6 bases from V and 1 base from J, with 9 bases in between. The CDR3 consists of 13 residues. The CDR3: CASSPVGQETQYF. The CDR3 bases are TGTGCCAGCAGCCCGGTGGGCCAAGAGACCCAGTACTTC.